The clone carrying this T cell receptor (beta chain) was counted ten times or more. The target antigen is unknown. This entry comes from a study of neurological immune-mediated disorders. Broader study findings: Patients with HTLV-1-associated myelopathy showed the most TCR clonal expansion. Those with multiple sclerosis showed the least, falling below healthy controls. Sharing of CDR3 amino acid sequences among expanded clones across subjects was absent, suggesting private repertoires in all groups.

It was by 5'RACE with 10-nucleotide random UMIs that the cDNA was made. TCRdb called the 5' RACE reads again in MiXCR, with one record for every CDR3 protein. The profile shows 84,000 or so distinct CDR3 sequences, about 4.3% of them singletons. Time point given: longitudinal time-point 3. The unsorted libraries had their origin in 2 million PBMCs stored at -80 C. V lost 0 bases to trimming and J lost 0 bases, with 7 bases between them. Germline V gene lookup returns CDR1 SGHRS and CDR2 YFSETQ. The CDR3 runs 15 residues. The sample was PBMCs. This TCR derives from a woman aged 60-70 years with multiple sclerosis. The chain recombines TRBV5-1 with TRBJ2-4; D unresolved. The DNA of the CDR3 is TGCGCCAGCAGCTTGGTACCGGTAGCCAAAAACATTCAGTACTTC. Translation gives CASSLVPVAKNIQYF.